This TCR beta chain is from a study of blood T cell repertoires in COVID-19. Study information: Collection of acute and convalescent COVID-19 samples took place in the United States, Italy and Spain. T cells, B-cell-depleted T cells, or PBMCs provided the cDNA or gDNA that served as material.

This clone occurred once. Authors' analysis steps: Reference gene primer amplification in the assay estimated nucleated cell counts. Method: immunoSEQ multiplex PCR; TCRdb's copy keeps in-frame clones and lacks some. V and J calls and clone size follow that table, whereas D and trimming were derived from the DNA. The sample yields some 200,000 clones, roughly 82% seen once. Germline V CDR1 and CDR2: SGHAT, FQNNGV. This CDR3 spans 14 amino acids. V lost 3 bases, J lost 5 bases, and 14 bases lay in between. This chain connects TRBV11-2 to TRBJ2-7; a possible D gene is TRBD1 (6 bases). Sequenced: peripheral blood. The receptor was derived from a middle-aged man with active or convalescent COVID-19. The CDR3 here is CASSFTGILDEQYF. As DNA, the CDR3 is TGTGCCAGCAGCTTCACAGGGATTCTGGACGAGCAGTACTTC.